This TCR beta chain originates from a study of control samples from healthy donors and cancer patients. Clones were read by immunoSEQ multiplex PCR, and TCRdb kept only the in-frame ones, dropping some. Of around 130,000 clones listed, around 90% are singletons. Unmatched junction bases numbered 4, after V lost 4 bases and J lost 10 bases. The CDR3 loop spans 12 amino acids. Germline values: CDR1 SGHTA, CDR2 FQGTGA. This chain connects TRBV7-3 to TRBJ2-1; 7 nucleotides agree with TRBD1. The clonotype originates from a man aged 18 to 35 in good health. Material for sequencing was blood. In DNA form, the CDR3 reads TGTGCCAGCAGCTCGACAGGGAACGAGCAGTTCTTC. Residues: CASSSTGNEQFF.